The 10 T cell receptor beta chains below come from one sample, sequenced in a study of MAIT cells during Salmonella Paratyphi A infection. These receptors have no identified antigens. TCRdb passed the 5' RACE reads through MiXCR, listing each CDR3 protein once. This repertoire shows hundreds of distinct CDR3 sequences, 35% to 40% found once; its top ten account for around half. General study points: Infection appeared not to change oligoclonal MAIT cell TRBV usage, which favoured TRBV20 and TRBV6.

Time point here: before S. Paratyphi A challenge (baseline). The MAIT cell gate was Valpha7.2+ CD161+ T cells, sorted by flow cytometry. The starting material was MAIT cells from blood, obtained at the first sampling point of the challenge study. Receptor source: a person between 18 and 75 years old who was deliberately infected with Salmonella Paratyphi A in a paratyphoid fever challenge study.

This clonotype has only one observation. The DNA of the CDR3 is TGTGAAAGCAGTGAATCGACAGGGGACACCGGGGAGCTGTTTTTT. It yields the protein CESSESTGDTGELFF. J is TRBJ2-2 and V is TRBV6-4; 8 bases line up with TRBD1. Germline V gives CDR1 MRHNA, CDR2 SNTAGT. This CDR3 has 15 amino acids.

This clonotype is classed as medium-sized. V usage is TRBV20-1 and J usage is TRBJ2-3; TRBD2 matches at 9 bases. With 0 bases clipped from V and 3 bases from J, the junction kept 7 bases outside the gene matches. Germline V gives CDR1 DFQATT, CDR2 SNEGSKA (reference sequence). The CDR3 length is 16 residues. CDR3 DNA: TGCAGTGCTAGAGATCTTTCTAGCGGGACGACAGATACGCAGTATTTT. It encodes CSARDLSSGTTDTQYF.

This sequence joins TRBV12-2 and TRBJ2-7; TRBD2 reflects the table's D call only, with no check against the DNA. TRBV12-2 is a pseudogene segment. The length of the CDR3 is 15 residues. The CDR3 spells CASRLGTSGSYEQYF. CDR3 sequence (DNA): TGTGCAAGTCGCTTAGGGACTAGCGGGAGCTACGAGCAGTACTTC.

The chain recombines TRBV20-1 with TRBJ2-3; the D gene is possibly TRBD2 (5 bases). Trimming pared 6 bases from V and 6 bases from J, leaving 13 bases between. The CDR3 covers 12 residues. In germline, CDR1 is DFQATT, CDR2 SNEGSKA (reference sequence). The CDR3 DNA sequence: TGCAGTGCCGAAGGACTTGGGGATACGCAGTATTTT. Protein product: CSAEGLGDTQYF.

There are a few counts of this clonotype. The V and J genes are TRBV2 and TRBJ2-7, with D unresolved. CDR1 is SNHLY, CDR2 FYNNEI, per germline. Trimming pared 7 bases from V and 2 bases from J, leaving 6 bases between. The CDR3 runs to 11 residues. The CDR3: CASNDAYEQYF. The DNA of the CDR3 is TGTGCCAGCAACGACGCCTACGAGCAGTACTTC.

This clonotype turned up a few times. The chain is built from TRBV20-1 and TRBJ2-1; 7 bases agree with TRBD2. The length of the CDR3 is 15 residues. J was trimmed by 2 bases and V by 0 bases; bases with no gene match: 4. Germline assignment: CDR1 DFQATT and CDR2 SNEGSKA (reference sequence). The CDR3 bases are TGCAGTGCTAGAGACACCACTAGCGCCTACAATGAGCAGTTCTTC. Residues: CSARDTTSAYNEQFF.

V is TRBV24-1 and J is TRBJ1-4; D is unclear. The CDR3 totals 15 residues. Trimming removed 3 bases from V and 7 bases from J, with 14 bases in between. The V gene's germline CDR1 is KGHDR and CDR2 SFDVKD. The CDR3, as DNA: TGTGCCACCAGTGATAGGACGCGCATTACTGAAAAACTGTTTTTT. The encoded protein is CATSDRTRITEKLFF.

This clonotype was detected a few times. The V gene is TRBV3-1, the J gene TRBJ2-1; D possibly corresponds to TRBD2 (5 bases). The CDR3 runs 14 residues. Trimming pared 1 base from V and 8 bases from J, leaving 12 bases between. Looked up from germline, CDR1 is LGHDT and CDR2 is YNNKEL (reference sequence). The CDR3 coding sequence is TGTGCCAGCAGCCAAGGAGAGGGCCTGTATGAGCAGTTCTTC. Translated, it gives CASSQGEGLYEQFF.

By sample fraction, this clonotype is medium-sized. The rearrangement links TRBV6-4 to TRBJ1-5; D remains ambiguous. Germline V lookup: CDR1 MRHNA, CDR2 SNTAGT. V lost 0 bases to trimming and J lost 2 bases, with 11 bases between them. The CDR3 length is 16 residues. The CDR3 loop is CASSDSELLGNQPQHF. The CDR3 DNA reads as TGTGCCAGCAGTGACTCTGAGCTTCTCGGCAATCAGCCCCAGCATTTT.

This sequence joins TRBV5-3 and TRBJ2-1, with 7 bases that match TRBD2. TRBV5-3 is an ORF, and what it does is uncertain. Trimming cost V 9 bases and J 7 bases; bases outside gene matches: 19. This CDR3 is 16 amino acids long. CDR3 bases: TGTGCCACCAGCAGAGATGATAGAGCTAGCGGAAATGAGCAGTTCTTC. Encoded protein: CATSRDDRASGNEQFF.